This T cell receptor beta chain stems from a study of identical twins' blood T cells. Likely shared infections and vaccines: all three twin pairs were reared together. Libraries were made from RNA as TCR cDNA, using a modified protocol. Each TCR cDNA library carried sample-specific barcodes on both ends. Under the authors' procedure: Per-library CDR3 reads ranged about 2.2 to 3.6 million; clonotypes, ~85,000 to ~500,000. TCRdb re-derived calls from the 5' RACE reads in MiXCR, one entry per CDR3 protein. The V and J calls here are based on TCRdb, not the publication. The sample has roughly 340,000 distinct CDR3 sequences, 28% seen once. V lost 4 bases to trimming and J lost 1 base, with 11 bases between them. Per the germline V gene, CDR1 is SGHTA and CDR2 is FQGNSA. CDR3 length: 15 amino acids. In its sample, this clonotype was seen a few times.

The sequencing input was PBMCs. The chain has TRBV7-2 and TRBJ2-1, with D tentatively TRBD1 (6 bases). This TCR derives from a woman aged 18-49 years in good health. CDR3: CASSSGTLSYNEQFF. CDR3 nucleotides: TGTGCCAGCAGCTCCGGGACACTATCCTACAATGAGCAGTTCTTC.